This TCR beta chain came from a study of T cell clonotyping in hematopoietic cell transplantation. Study as a whole: Recipients' pretransplant samples followed cytoreduction.

Study outcomes and limitations: At the given depth, recipient repertoires were over 95% de novo clonotypes. Recipient TCR diversity dropped after transplant; expanded clonotypes rose from day 30 to 180. Graft donor and pretransplant recipient Inverse Simpson Index values predicted broader posttransplant TCR diversity.

Profiling relied on immunoSEQ multiplex PCR, and the TCRdb table lists in-frame clones only, not all of them. The table records about 19,000 clones, approximately 80% of them present only once. On this clone itself: The antigen is undetermined.

V lost 2 bases, J lost 12 bases, and 11 bases lay in between. Per the germline V gene, CDR1 is SGHVS and CDR2 is FQNEAQ. This CDR3 comprises 12 residues. Regarding time point: recipient sample about 28 days before transplant, after cytoreduction. V usage is TRBV7-8 and J usage is TRBJ1-5, with a possible D match to TRBD1 (6 bases). The sample here was peripheral blood mononuclear cells, taken before stem cell transplant. The TCR sequence derives from a man between 60 and 75 years old with acute myeloid leukemia. Some clones in this sample may be carry-over from other donors' samples. This CDR3 is CASSLSTGNQHF. The CDR3 coding sequence is TGTGCCAGCAGCTTATCCACAGGGAACCAGCATTTT. Supplemented by reference TRBV7-8 and TRBJ1-5, the full variable domain reads GAGVSQSPRYKVAKRGQDVALRCDPISGHVSLFWYQQALGQGPEFLTYFQNEAQLDKSGLPSDRFFAERPEGSVSTLKIQRTQQEDSAVYLCASSLSTGNQHFGDGTRLSIL.